Following are 9 T cell receptor beta chains from one sample sequenced in a study of PD-L1 blockade in urothelial cancer. Sequencing used immunoSEQ multiplex PCR; TCRdb keeps in-frame clones, though not all of them. Among 32,000 or so clones listed, about 80% were seen once. Indicated time point: pretreatment peripheral blood. The sequencing here drew on PBMCs, taken around atezolizumab (anti-PD-L1) treatment. The receptors come from a man aged 55 to 69 with urothelial cancer.

This clone was found once. The chain uses TRBV28 and TRBJ2-1; 10 positions agree with TRBD2. Germline CDR1 is MDHEN and CDR2 is SYDVKM. This CDR3 comprises 13 residues. V gave up 7 bases and J gave up 10 bases; unmatched junction bases: 7. This CDR3 reads CASNLAGVLEQFF. The CDR3 DNA follows: TGTGCCAGCAATCTAGCGGGAGTCCTCGAGCAGTTCTTC.

This chain connects TRBV5-4 to TRBJ1-5; D is unresolved. The V and J ends lost 1 base and 1 base respectively, with 6 bases between them. The CDR3 has 14 residues. Germline CDR1 SGHNT, CDR2 YYREEE (reference sequence). The CDR3 bases are TGTGCCAGCAGCTTGTGGAGCAGCAATCAGCCCCAGCATTTT. This translates into CASSLWSSNQPQHF.

The chain employs TRBV6-1 and TRBJ2-3, with a possible D match to TRBD2 (6 bases). The CDR3 totals 15 residues. Germline V gene data show CDR1 as MNHNS and CDR2 as SASEGT. Trimming took off 3 bases at V and 3 bases at J, with 13 bases between the two ends. CDR3 sequence reads: CASSEGTGATDTQYF. CDR3 coding DNA: TGTGCCAGCAGTGAGGGAACGGGAGCAACAGATACGCAGTATTTT.

The J gene is TRBJ2-7, the V gene TRBV5-1, with a tentative D call TRBD2 (5 bases). The germline CDR1 and CDR2 sequences are SGHRS and YFSETQ. Deletions cut 4 bases from V and 2 bases from J, with 13 bases between. The CDR3 has 14 amino acids. In nucleotides, the CDR3 is TGCGCCAGCAGCCAGACTATCCAGACCTACGAGCAGTACTTC. Translating gives CASSQTIQTYEQYF.

This clone came up a few times. V and J are TRBV11-2 and TRBJ1-3; D gene ambiguous. Trimming stripped 6 bases from V and 11 bases from J, with 17 bases between. This CDR3 spans 13 amino acids. Germline assignment: CDR1 SGHAT and CDR2 FQNNGV. CDR3 loop: CASSLSNRSPIYF. CDR3 coding DNA: TGTGCCAGCAGTCTATCAAACCGGTCGCCCATATATTTT.

The chain carries TRBV7-9 and TRBJ2-7; D ambiguous. V was cut by 1 base and J by 0 bases, with 7 bases left in between. CDR1 and CDR2 (germline): SEHNR, FQNEAQ (reference sequence). This CDR3 has 14 amino acids. Written as DNA, the CDR3 is TGTGCCAGCAGCTTAGAACAGAGCTCCTACGAGCAGTACTTC. The encoded protein is CASSLEQSSYEQYF.

The rearrangement joins TRBV2 to TRBJ1-1, with 11 bases that match TRBD1. CDR1 and CDR2 (germline): SNHLY, FYNNEI. J lost 1 base, V lost 3 bases, and 4 bases had no gene match. The CDR3 extends over 16 amino acids. The CDR3 loop is CASSDGQGARNTEAFF. The CDR3 DNA is TGTGCCAGCAGTGACGGACAGGGGGCAAGGAACACTGAAGCTTTCTTT.

J is TRBJ2-1 and V is TRBV7-2; the D gene is possibly TRBD1 (5 bases). V lost 1 base to trimming and J lost 6 bases, with 13 bases between them. The CDR3 totals 15 residues. Germline V gives CDR1 SGHTA, CDR2 FQGNSA. The CDR3 DNA reads TGTGCCAGCAGCTTAGTGTCAGGGAAGGGCAATGAGCAGTTCTTC. It is translated as CASSLVSGKGNEQFF.

This sequence joins TRBV6-5 and TRBJ1-2; the D gene is possibly TRBD1 (6 bases). CDR3 length: 15 amino acids. Germline V lookup: CDR1 MNHEY, CDR2 SVGAGI. V was clipped by 2 bases and J by 3 bases, with 13 bases between them. CDR3 DNA: TGTGCCAGCAGTTACCCGAGGGGGGGGTACTATGGCTACACCTTC. As protein: CASSYPRGGYYGYTF.